Listed below are T cell receptor beta chains from one sample, sequenced in a study of T cell responses to AZD1222 COVID-19 vaccine. TCRdb keeps only in-frame clones here, not all; method: immunoSEQ multiplex PCR. The sample records under 150,000 clones, more than 70% being singletons. Specimen: peripheral blood, collected 28 days after the second AZD1222 dose. The receptor source for this set is an adult who received the AZD1222 COVID-19 vaccine. The CDR3 runs from the conserved cysteine through the conserved F or W. The order of the fields is CDR3 DNA, CDR3 protein, J gene, D gene, V gene, clone size. A D gene is named only where the DNA matches it firmly. Clone size is shown for a subset of rows, as once, few, many or a class of expanded clone.

CDR3 DNA: TGTGCCATCAGTGAGTCAGGCGGCAGCTCCAAAACCCTCCACTTT
CDR3 protein: CAISESGGSSKTLHF
J gene: TRBJ1-6
D gene: .
V gene: TRBV10-3
clone size: .

CDR3 DNA: TGTGCCAGCAGAGTCCAAGGGACAGGGGGGTATGGCTACACCTTC
CDR3 protein: CASRVQGTGGYGYTF
J gene: TRBJ1-2
D gene: TRBD1
V gene: TRBV28
clone size: .

CDR3 DNA: TGTGCCACCAGTGACCCCCCAACCGGGACAGGGGGCAATCAGCCCCAGCATTTT
CDR3 protein: CATSDPPTGTGGNQPQHF
J gene: TRBJ1-5
D gene: TRBD1
V gene: TRBV24-1
clone size: .

CDR3 DNA: TGTGCCAGCAGCACCTTCCGACAGGCTTTCACAGATACGCAGTATTTT
CDR3 protein: CASSTFRQAFTDTQYF
J gene: TRBJ2-3
D gene: .
V gene: TRBV7-2
clone size: .

CDR3 DNA: TGTGCCAGCAGTTTATTCACAGGACCCTACGAGCAGTACTTC
CDR3 protein: CASSLFTGPYEQYF
J gene: TRBJ2-7
D gene: .
V gene: TRBV27
clone size: .

CDR3 DNA: TGTGCCAGCAGCTCAGGGCTCTCCTACGAGCAGTACTTC
CDR3 protein: CASSSGLSYEQYF
J gene: TRBJ2-7
D gene: .
V gene: TRBV11-3
clone size: .

CDR3 DNA: TGTGCCAGCAGCCCTGGGCCCTATAATTCACCCCTCCACTTT
CDR3 protein: CASSPGPYNSPLHF
J gene: TRBJ1-6
D gene: .
V gene: TRBV5-5
clone size: .

CDR3 DNA: TGCGCCAGCAGCCAAATGGCCGAGGGGTTCTACGAGCAGTACTTC
CDR3 protein: CASSQMAEGFYEQYF
J gene: TRBJ2-7
D gene: .
V gene: TRBV4-3
clone size: .

CDR3 DNA: TGTGCCAGCAGCCCCGGGACTAGCGGGGGAAGGGAGACCCAGTACTTC
CDR3 protein: CASSPGTSGGRETQYF
J gene: TRBJ2-5
D gene: TRBD2
V gene: TRBV11-1
clone size: .

CDR3 DNA: TGTGCCAGTAGCCGGACTAGCGGAGCCTACGAGCAGTACTTC
CDR3 protein: CASSRTSGAYEQYF
J gene: TRBJ2-7
D gene: TRBD2
V gene: TRBV19
clone size: .

CDR3 DNA: TGTGCCAGCCTCGACAGGGATGATCAGCCCCAGCATTTT
CDR3 protein: CASLDRDDQPQHF
J gene: TRBJ1-5
D gene: .
V gene: TRBV21-1
clone size: .

CDR3 DNA: TGTGCCAGCAGCCCTGACGGACCCAATCAGCCCCAGCATTTT
CDR3 protein: CASSPDGPNQPQHF
J gene: TRBJ1-5
D gene: .
V gene: TRBV6-2/TRBV6-3
clone size: .

CDR3 DNA: TGTGCCATCACCCCGACAGGCACCGGGGAGCTGTTTTTT
CDR3 protein: CAITPTGTGELFF
J gene: TRBJ2-2
D gene: .
V gene: TRBV10-3
clone size: .

CDR3 DNA: TGCGCCAGCAGCCAAGAGCTAGCGGGGGTCTACAATGAGCAGTTCTTC
CDR3 protein: CASSQELAGVYNEQFF
J gene: TRBJ2-1
D gene: TRBD2
V gene: TRBV4-1
clone size: once

CDR3 DNA: TGTGCCAGCAGTTTAGGGTGGGAGAACACTGAAGCTTTCTTT
CDR3 protein: CASSLGWENTEAFF
J gene: TRBJ1-1
D gene: .
V gene: TRBV27
clone size: once

CDR3 DNA: TGTGCCAGCAGCGCCCCTCCGGGACCCTCTGGCGGAAACACCATATATTTT
CDR3 protein: CASSAPPGPSGGNTIYF
J gene: TRBJ1-3
D gene: .
V gene: TRBV9
clone size: .

CDR3 DNA: TGTGCCAGCAGCCATGGGCCTGACACCGGGGAGCTGTTTTTT
CDR3 protein: CASSHGPDTGELFF
J gene: TRBJ2-2
D gene: .
V gene: TRBV11-3
clone size: .

CDR3 DNA: TGTGCCAGCAGTTACTCGACATCAGGGAGGGAAAAACTGTTTTTT
CDR3 protein: CASSYSTSGREKLFF
J gene: TRBJ1-4
D gene: .
V gene: TRBV6-2/TRBV6-3
clone size: .

CDR3 DNA: TGTGCCAGCAGTGCTTCGGTCCGGCAGCCCCAGCATTTT
CDR3 protein: CASSASVRQPQHF
J gene: TRBJ1-5
D gene: .
V gene: TRBV2
clone size: .

CDR3 DNA: TGTGCCAGTAGTATTGGAGGGACGGGGGCGGCTAATGAAAAACTGTTTTTT
CDR3 protein: CASSIGGTGAANEKLFF
J gene: TRBJ1-4
D gene: .
V gene: TRBV19
clone size: .

CDR3 DNA: TGTGCCAGCAGGGGGCAGGGCCTCACCGGGGAGCTGTTTTTT
CDR3 protein: CASRGQGLTGELFF
J gene: TRBJ2-2
D gene: .
V gene: TRBV6-5
clone size: .

CDR3 DNA: TGTGCCAGCAGTTTAATGGGGAATGAGCAGTTCTTC
CDR3 protein: CASSLMGNEQFF
J gene: TRBJ2-1
D gene: .
V gene: TRBV12-3/TRBV12-4
clone size: .

CDR3 DNA: TGTGCCAGCAGCCACAGACAGGGAAGCTTCCACGAGCAGTACTTC
CDR3 protein: CASSHRQGSFHEQYF
J gene: TRBJ2-7
D gene: TRBD1
V gene: TRBV3-1/TRBV3-2
clone size: .

CDR3 DNA: TGCAGCGTCCTAGGGGAGGGACAGGGTGGCTATGGCTACACCTTC
CDR3 protein: CSVLGEGQGGYGYTF
J gene: TRBJ1-2
D gene: TRBD1
V gene: TRBV29-1
clone size: .

CDR3 DNA: TGTGCCAGCAGTACTCAAGGACAGGGGGCGTATGGCTACACCTTC
CDR3 protein: CASSTQGQGAYGYTF
J gene: TRBJ1-2
D gene: TRBD1
V gene: TRBV27
clone size: .